Described below is a single TCR beta chain sequence and its context. Trimming removed 3 bases from V and 5 bases from J, with 20 bases in between. The CDR3 covers 16 residues. The germline gives CDR1 DFQATT, CDR2 SNEGSKA (reference sequence). This record belongs to a study of blood T cell repertoires in COVID-19. Background on the study: Acute and convalescent COVID-19 specimens originated in the United States, Italy and Spain.

Some clones are missing from TCRdb's copy, which holds only in-frame ones; the method was immunoSEQ multiplex PCR. The sample has roughly 240,000 clones, 80% to 90% seen once. The rearrangement joins TRBV20-1 to TRBJ1-5; D might be TRBD1 (5 bases). This clonotype was obtained from a woman between 65 and 79 years old with acute or convalescent COVID-19. Specimen: peripheral blood. This CDR3 reads CSASPARQQTHQPQHF. The CDR3 region has the DNA TGCAGTGCTAGTCCGGCCAGACAGCAAACCCATCAGCCCCAGCATTTT.